Below, 16 T cell receptor beta chains from the same sample are listed, as sequenced in a study of tumor-infiltrating lymphocytes in primary liver carcinoma listed by TCRdb under 2017. Sequenced on an Illumina HiSeq 2500. Starting from about 500 ng total RNA, TCRbeta-specific cDNA was produced by reverse transcription with a constant-region primer and ProtoScript II reverse transcriptase. TCRbeta libraries were built with three nested multiplex PCR rounds, a slightly modified ARM-PCR procedure. Multiplex TRBV1-TRBV30 forward primers and a Cbeta reverse primer were used in the first two PCR rounds, each of which was run for approximately 9 cycles. TCRdb reprocessing: public reads trimmed at Q25 with fastp, clones called with MiXCR, in-frame beta chains kept. A single entry per CDR3 protein holds the most common genes and DNA from its merged rows. This sample comprises approximately 120,000 distinct CDR3 sequences, 60% to 75% of them detected only once. The ten largest clones add up to 7.5% to 9% of the sample.

Without any cell sorting, total RNA and DNA were extracted together from approximately 22-30 mg of bulk tissue using the AllPrep DNA/RNA mini kit. The sample taken for sequencing was liver tumor tissue from sampling region 3. In the paper's terms, the cell subset or site label means: tumor region T3, left-lateral pole. Receptors originate from a woman aged 55 to 70 with primary liver carcinoma and hepatitis B virus infection.

This clonotype was seen a few times. The J gene is TRBJ2-2, the V gene TRBV7-9; the D is unclear. Germline values: CDR1 SEHNR, CDR2 FQNEAQ (reference sequence). The V end was cut by 2 bases, the J end by 2 bases, with 21 bases between. The CDR3 runs 19 residues. The CDR3 sequence: CASSLLNRLGQNNTGELFF. DNA of the CDR3: TGTGCCAGCAGCTTACTAAACCGTCTGGGTCAGAATAACACCGGGGAGCTGTTTTTT.

Comments on this clonotype: A much larger clonotype is one base distant, so this may be a read error. The chain recombines TRBV10-3 with TRBJ2-5; D might be TRBD2 (5 bases). The CDR3 runs to 13 residues. Germline CDR1 and CDR2: ENHRY and SYGVKD. Trimming removed 3 bases at V and 5 bases at J, with 10 bases between. CDR3 amino acids: CAISELESETQYF. The DNA of the CDR3 is TGTGCCATCAGTGAACTAGAGAGCGAGACCCAGTACTTC.

This clonotype occurred a few times. This CDR3 fails to terminate in the conserved phenylalanine or tryptophan, so it likely reflects a read error. The chain uses TRBV5-1 and TRBJ2-7; perhaps TRBD2 as D (5 bases). CDR1 and CDR2 from the germline V gene are SGHRS and YFSETQ. This CDR3 is 11 amino acids long. V gave up 4 bases and J gave up 3 bases, with 5 bases separating them. The CDR3 sequence: CASSRGYEQYL. The CDR3 nucleotides read TGCGCCAGCAGCCGGGGCTACGAGCAGTACTTG.

Comment on this clonotype: A much larger clone lies a single base off, so this may be a read error. The V call is TRBV6-6, the J call TRBJ1-2; possible D gene TRBD1, 5 bases. From germline, CDR1 is MNHNY and CDR2 SVGAGI (reference sequence). Deletions cut 6 bases from V and 2 bases from J, with 10 bases between. This CDR3 is built from 13 residues. The CDR3 sequence is CASRVPGNYGYTF. In nucleotides, the CDR3 is TGTGCCAGCAGAGTTCCAGGGAACTATGGCTACACCTTC.

This clonotype has just one count. Being one base from a much bigger clone, this may be a read error. This rearrangement joins TRBV10-1 to TRBJ2-1; D is unresolved. The CDR3 is made up of 13 amino acids. Trimming removed 3 bases from V and 9 bases from J, with 12 bases in between. Germline V gene data show CDR1 as WNHNN and CDR2 as SYGVQD (reference sequence). In nucleotides, the CDR3 is TGCGCCAGCAGTGATGTTAGAAACATTGAGCAGTTCTTC. It translates to CASSDVRNIEQFF.

As to this clonotype: An end of the junction does not agree with germline; a read error may underlie this. The V call is TRBV11-2, the J call TRBJ2-5; D may be TRBD2 (6 bases). The CDR3 totals 13 residues. Germline lookup yields CDR1 SGHAT and CDR2 FQNNGV. The CDR3 coding sequence is TGTGCCAACAGTCCCAATTTTGCGGGGACCCGGTACTTC. As protein: CANSPNFAGTRYF.

This clonotype was counted ten times or more. The CDR3 reads CAWSFQGMDTIYF. CDR3 in DNA: TGTGCCTGGAGTTTTCAGGGAATGGACACCATATATTTT. The J gene is TRBJ1-3, the V gene TRBV30; D is possibly TRBD1 (5 bases). In germline, CDR1 is GTSNPN, CDR2 SVGIG (reference sequence). The CDR3 totals 13 residues. Trimming shortened V by 2 bases and J by 8 bases, and 13 bases separated the two germline ends.

A note on this clonotype: A junction boundary mismatches the germline segment, possibly from a read error. The chain links TRBV6-1 to TRBJ1-4, with unresolved D. In germline, CDR1 is MNHNS, CDR2 SASEGT. The CDR3 has 14 residues. The CDR3 protein is CTSNSRRGNEKLFF. CDR3 nucleotides: TGTACCAGCAATTCGCGCCGGGGTAATGAAAAACTGTTTTTT.

This clonotype was recorded only once. The germline gene is not matched at one end of the junction; a read error may be the cause. The V call is TRBV4-2, the J call TRBJ2-3; maybe TRBD2 (5 bases). The CDR3 runs to 18 residues. CDR1 is LGHNA, CDR2 YNFKEQ, per germline. The CDR3, as DNA: TGTGTCAGCAGCCAATTAGGGCCAGCGGCAGCCAGCACAGATACGCAGTATTTT. It codes for CVSSQLGPAAASTDTQYF.

At least ten counts were recorded for this clonotype. V usage is TRBV6-1 and J usage is TRBJ1-5, with D possibly being TRBD1 (5 bases). Germline loops: CDR1 MNHNS, CDR2 SASEGT. Between the trimmed V and J ends, which lost 5 bases and 0 bases, there was a span of 8 bases. The CDR3 sequence is 14 residues long. The CDR3 loop is CASSRTNSNQPQHF. DNA of the CDR3: TGTGCCAGCAGTAGGACAAATAGCAATCAGCCCCAGCATTTT.

The sample holds many counts of this clonotype. CDR3 nucleotide sequence: TGTGCCAGCAGCCAAGATACAGGGGGCGTCTATGGCTACACCTTC. Amino acid sequence: CASSQDTGGVYGYTF. The gene calls are TRBV14 and TRBJ1-2, with 9 bases fitting TRBD1. This CDR3 contains 15 residues. Germline V gene lookup returns CDR1 SGHDN and CDR2 FVKESK. Germline trimming cut 0 bases from V and 4 bases from J; bases unmatched to any gene: 3. Full variable domain (outside the CDR3, taken from reference TRBV14 and TRBJ1-2): EAGVTQFPSHSVIEKGQTVTLRCDPISGHDNLYWYRRVMGKEIKFLLHFVKESKQDESGMPNNRFLAERTGGTYSTLKVQPAELEDSGVYFCASSQDTGGVYGYTFGSGTRLTVV.

About this clonotype itself: Being one base from a much bigger clone, this may be a read error. The chain uses TRBV14 and TRBJ2-2; no definite D call. The CDR3 is 14 residues long. Germline V CDR1 and CDR2: SGHDN, FVKESK. The CDR3: CVSSQILNTGELFF. The CDR3 coding sequence is TGTGTCAGCAGCCAAATCCTTAACACCGGGGAGCTGTTTTTT. Together with reference TRBV14 and TRBJ2-2, the CDR3 gives the full variable domain: EAGVTQFPSHSVIEKGQTVTLRCDPISGHDNLYWYRRVMGKEIKFLLHFVKESKQDESGMPNNRFLAERTGGTYSTLKVQPAELEDSGVYFCVSSQILNTGELFFGEGSRLTVL.

In the case of this clonotype: One junction end does not reproduce the germline sequence, and a read error may be involved. This rearrangement joins TRBV29-1 to TRBJ2-1; perhaps TRBD2 as D (5 bases). The germline V gene encodes CDR1 SQVTM and CDR2 ANQGSEA. This CDR3 has 12 residues. The CDR3 loop reads CSVSCDYNEQFF. CDR3 DNA: TGCAGCGTCAGTTGCGACTACAATGAACAGTTCTTC.

Details on this clonotype: A read error may explain this, as a much larger clone is one base away. The chain combines TRBV6-6 with TRBJ2-3; 7 bases line up with TRBD2. This CDR3 is 15 amino acids long. Germline V gene lookup returns CDR1 MNHNY and CDR2 SVGAGI (reference sequence). The CDR3 nucleotides are TGTGCCAGCTGTTACCCAGCGGGAACCACAGATACGCAGTATTTT. Protein sequence: CASCYPAGTTDTQYF.

With regard to this clonotype: This sequence may be a read error, since a much larger clone differs from it by one base. The gene calls are TRBV28 and TRBJ2-1; 10 nucleotides align to TRBD2. In germline, CDR1 is MDHEN, CDR2 SYDVKM. CDR3 size: 15 residues. The CDR3 region has the DNA TGTGCCAGCAGTTTAACTAGCGGGATCTACAATGAGCAGTCCTTC. It translates to CASSLTSGIYNEQSF.

With regard to this clonotype: This sequence may be a read error, since a much larger clone differs from it by one base. The V call is TRBV29-1, the J call TRBJ2-1; 13 bases fit TRBD2. Germline V gives CDR1 SQVTM, CDR2 ANQGSEA. The CDR3 is 19 residues long. CDR3 in amino acids: CSVETHRTSGRGSYNEEFF. For the CDR3, the DNA is TGCAGCGTTGAGACGCACCGGACTAGCGGGAGAGGGTCCTACAATGAGGAGTTCTTC.